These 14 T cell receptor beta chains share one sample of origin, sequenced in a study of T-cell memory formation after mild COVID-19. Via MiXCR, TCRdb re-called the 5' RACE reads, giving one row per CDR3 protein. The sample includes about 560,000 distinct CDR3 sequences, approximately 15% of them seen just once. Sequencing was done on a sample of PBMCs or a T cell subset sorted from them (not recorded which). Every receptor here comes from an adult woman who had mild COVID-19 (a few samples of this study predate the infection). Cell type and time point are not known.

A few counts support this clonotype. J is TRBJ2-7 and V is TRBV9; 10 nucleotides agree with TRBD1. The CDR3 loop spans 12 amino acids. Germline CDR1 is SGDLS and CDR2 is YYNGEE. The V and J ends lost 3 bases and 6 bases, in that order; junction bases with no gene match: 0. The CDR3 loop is CASSGTGGEQYF. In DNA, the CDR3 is TGTGCCAGCAGCGGGACAGGGGGCGAGCAGTACTTC. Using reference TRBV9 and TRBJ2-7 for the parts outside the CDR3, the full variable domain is DSGVTQTPKHLITATGQRVTLRCSPRSGDLSVYWYQQSLDQGLQFLIQYYNGEERAKGNILERFSAQQFPDLHSELNLSSLELGDSALYFCASSGTGGEQYFGPGTRLTVT.

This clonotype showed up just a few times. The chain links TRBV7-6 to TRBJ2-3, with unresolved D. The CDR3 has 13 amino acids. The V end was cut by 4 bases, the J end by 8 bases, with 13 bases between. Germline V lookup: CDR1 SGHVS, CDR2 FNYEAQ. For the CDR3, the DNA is TGTGCCAGCAGCTCGACCACCGAGTTTACGCAGTATTTT. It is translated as CASSSTTEFTQYF.

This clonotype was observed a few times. In DNA form, the CDR3 reads TGTGCCAGCAGCTCCCTAGCGTTCAATGAGCAGTTCTTC. Amino acid sequence: CASSSLAFNEQFF. This rearrangement joins TRBV7-3 to TRBJ2-1, with a possible D match to TRBD2 (6 bases). Germline assignment: CDR1 SGHTA and CDR2 FQGTGA. Trimming left V 4 bases short and J 6 bases short, with 10 bases between. This CDR3 comprises 13 residues.

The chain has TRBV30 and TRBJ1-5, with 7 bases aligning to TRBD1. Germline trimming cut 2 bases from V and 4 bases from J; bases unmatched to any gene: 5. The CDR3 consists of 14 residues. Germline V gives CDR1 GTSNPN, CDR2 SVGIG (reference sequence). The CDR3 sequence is CAWSRDRTNQPQHF. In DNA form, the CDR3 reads TGTGCCTGGAGTCGGGACAGAACAAATCAGCCCCAGCATTTT.

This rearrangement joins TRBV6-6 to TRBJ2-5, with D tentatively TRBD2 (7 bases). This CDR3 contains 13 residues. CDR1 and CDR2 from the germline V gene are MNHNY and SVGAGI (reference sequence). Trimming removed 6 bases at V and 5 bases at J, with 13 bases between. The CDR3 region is CASSNGGPETQYF. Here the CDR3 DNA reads TGTGCCAGCAGCAACGGGGGGCCCGAGACCCAGTACTTC.

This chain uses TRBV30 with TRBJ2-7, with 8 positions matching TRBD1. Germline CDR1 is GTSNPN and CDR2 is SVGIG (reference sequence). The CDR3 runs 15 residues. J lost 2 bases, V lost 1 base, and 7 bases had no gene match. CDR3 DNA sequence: TGTGCCTGGAGTGAGGCCAGGGGGCCCACCTACGAGCAGTACTTC. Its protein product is CAWSEARGPTYEQYF.

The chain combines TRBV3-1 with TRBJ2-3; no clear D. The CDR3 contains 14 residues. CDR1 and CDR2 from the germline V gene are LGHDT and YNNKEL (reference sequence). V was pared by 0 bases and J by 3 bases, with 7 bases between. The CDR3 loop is CASSQEFGTDTQYF. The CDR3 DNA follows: TGTGCCAGCAGCCAAGAATTCGGGACAGATACGCAGTATTTT.

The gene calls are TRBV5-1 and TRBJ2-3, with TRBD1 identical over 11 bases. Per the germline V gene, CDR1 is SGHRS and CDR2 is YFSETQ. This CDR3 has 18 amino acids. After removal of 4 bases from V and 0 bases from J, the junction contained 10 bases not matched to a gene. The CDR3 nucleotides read TGCGCCAGCAGCCCGGGGACAGGGGGACCCTATAGCACAGATACGCAGTATTTT. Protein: CASSPGTGGPYSTDTQYF.

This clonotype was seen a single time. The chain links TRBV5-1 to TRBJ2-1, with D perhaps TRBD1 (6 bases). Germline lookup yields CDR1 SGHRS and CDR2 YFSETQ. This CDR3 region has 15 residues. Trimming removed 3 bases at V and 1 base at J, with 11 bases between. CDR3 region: CASSSGDGSYNEQFF. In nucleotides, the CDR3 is TGCGCCAGCAGCTCAGGGGATGGATCCTACAATGAGCAGTTCTTC. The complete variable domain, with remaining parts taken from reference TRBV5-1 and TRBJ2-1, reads KAGVTQTPRYLIKTRGQQVTLSCSPISGHRSVSWYQQTPGQGLQFLFEYFSETQRNKGNFPGRFSGRQFSNSRSEMNVSTLELGDSALYLCASSSGDGSYNEQFFGPGTRLTVL.

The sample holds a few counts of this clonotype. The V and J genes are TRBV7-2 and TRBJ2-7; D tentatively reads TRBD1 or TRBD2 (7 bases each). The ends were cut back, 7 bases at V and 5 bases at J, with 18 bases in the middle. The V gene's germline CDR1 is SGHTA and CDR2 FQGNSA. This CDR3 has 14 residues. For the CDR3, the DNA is TGTGCCAGCACCCAGGGGGGGTACCAGAACGAGCAGTACTTC. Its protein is CASTQGGYQNEQYF.

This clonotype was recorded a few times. This CDR3 reads CASSYLGDGGIVDIQYF. Here the CDR3 DNA reads TGTGCCAGCAGTTACTTAGGGGACGGAGGTATTGTGGACATTCAGTACTTC. The chain recombines TRBV6-6 with TRBJ2-4; TRBD1 or TRBD2 may be the D gene (5 bases each). Trimming removed 1 base at V and 8 bases at J, with 21 bases between. Germline V gives CDR1 MNHNY, CDR2 SVGAGI (reference sequence). The CDR3 totals 17 residues.

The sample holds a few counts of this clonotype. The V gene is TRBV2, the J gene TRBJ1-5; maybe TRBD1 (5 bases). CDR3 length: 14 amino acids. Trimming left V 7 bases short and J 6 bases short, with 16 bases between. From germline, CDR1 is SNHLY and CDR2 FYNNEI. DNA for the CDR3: TGTGCCAGCACCGACTCAGGGCCCCGTCAGCCCCAGCATTTT. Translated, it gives CASTDSGPRQPQHF.

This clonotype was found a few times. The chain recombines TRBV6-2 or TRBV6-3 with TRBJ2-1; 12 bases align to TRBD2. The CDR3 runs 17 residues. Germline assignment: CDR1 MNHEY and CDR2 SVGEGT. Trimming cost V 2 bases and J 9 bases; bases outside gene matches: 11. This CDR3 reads CASSYLMTSGSSSEQFF. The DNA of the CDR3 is TGTGCCAGCAGTTACCTGATGACTAGCGGGAGTTCTAGTGAGCAGTTCTTC.

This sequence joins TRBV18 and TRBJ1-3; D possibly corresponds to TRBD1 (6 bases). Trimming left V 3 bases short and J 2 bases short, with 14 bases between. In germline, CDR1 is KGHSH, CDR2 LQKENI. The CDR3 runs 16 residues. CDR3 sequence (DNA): TGTGCCAGCTCACCCGGGACACCAGCCGCTGGAAACACCATATATTTT. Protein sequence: CASSPGTPAAGNTIYF. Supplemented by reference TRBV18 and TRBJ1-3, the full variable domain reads NAGVMQNPRHLVRRRGQEARLRCSPMKGHSHVYWYRQLPEEGLKFMVYLQKENIIDESGMPKERFSAEFPKEGPSILRIQQVVRGDSAAYFCASSPGTPAAGNTIYFGEGSWLTVV.